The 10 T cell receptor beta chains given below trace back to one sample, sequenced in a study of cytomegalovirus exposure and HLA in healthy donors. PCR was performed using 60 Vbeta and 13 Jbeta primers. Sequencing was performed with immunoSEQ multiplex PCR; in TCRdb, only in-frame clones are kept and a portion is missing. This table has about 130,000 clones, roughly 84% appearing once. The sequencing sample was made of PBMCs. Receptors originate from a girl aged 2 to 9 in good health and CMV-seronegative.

The CDR3 here is CASSWGGRTSNTGELFF. The CDR3 nucleotides read TGCGCCAGCAGCTGGGGTGGGAGGACCTCTAACACCGGGGAGCTGTTTTTT. This chain joins TRBV5-1 and TRBJ2-2, with D possibly being TRBD2 (6 bases). Germline V gene data show CDR1 as SGHRS and CDR2 as YFSETQ. The V end lost 3 bases, the J end lost 2 bases, and 17 bases lay between the germline ends. The CDR3 length is 17 residues.

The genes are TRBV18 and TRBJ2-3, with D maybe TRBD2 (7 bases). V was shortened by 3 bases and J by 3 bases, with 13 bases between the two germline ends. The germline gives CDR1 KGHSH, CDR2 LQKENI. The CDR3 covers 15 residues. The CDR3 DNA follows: TGTGCCAGCTCACCTAACCGGGGGGCAACAGATACGCAGTATTTT. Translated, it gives CASSPNRGATDTQYF.

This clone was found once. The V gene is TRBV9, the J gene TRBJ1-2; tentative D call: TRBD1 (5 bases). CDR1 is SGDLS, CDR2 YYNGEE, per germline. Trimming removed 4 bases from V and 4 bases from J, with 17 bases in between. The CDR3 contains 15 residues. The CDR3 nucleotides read TGTGCCAGCAGCCCCCAATTGGACACTATCTATGGCTACACCTTC. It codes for CASSPQLDTIYGYTF.

The CDR3 coding sequence is TGTGCCAGCAGCCCGTCGGGACAGGGGGTTCACGAGCAGTACTTC. Translation gives CASSPSGQGVHEQYF. The gene calls are TRBV7-2 and TRBJ2-7, with TRBD1 identical over 11 bases. The CDR3 consists of 15 residues. Trimming cost V 5 bases and J 5 bases; bases outside gene matches: 8. Germline V gene sequence: CDR1 SGHTA, CDR2 FQGNSA.

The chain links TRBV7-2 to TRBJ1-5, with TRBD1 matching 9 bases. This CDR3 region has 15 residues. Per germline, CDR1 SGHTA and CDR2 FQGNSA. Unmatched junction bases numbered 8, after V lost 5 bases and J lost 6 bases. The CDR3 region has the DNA TGTGCCAGCAGCCCCACAAACAGGGGGCTTCAGCCCCAGCATTTT. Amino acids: CASSPTNRGLQPQHF.

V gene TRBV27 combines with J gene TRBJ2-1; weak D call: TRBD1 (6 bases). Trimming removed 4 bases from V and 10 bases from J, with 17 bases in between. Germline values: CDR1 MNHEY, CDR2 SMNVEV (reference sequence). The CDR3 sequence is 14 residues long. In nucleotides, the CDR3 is TGTGCCAGCAGTTCGCCAGGGGTGGTAGGAGAGCAGTTCTTC. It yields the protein CASSSPGVVGEQFF.

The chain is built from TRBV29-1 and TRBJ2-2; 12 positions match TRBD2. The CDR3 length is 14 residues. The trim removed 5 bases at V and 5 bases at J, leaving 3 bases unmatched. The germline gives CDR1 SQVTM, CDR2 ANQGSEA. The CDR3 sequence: CSVRLAGDTGELFF. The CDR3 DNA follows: TGCAGCGTTAGACTAGCGGGAGATACCGGGGAGCTGTTTTTT.

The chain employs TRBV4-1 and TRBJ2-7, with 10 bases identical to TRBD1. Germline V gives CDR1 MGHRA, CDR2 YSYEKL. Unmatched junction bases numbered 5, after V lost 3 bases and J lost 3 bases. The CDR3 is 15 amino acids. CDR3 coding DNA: TGCGCCAGCAGCCACGGGACAGGGGCATTCTACGAGCAGTACTTC. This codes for CASSHGTGAFYEQYF.

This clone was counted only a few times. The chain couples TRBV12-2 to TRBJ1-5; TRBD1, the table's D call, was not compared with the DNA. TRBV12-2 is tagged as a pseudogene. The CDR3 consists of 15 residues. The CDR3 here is CASRLYGQVDQPQHF. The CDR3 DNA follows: TGTGCAAGTCGCTTATACGGACAGGTCGATCAGCCCCAGCATTTT.

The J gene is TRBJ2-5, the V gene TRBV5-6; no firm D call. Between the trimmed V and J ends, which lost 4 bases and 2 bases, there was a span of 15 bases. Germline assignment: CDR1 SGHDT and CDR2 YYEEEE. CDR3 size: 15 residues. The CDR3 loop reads CASSAIQDLQETQYF. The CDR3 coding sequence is TGTGCCAGCAGCGCGATTCAAGATTTACAAGAGACCCAGTACTTC. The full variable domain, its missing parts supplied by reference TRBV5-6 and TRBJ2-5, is DAGVTQSPTHLIKTRGQQVTLRCSPKSGHDTVSWYQQALGQGPQFIFQYYEEEERQRGNFPDRFSGHQFPNYSSELNVNALLLGDSALYLCASSAIQDLQETQYFGPGTRLLVL.